This T cell receptor beta chain came from a study of T cells after yellow fever vaccination. TCRdb redid the calling of the 5' RACE reads with MiXCR, one entry per CDR3 protein. The sample comprises a few hundred thousand distinct CDR3 sequences, over 15% of which are singletons, and roughly a sixth rests with the top ten. Between the trimmed V and J ends, which lost 5 bases and 0 bases, there was a span of 14 bases. The CDR3 spans 16 residues. Per the germline V gene, CDR1 is SEHNR and CDR2 is FQNEAQ (reference sequence). This sample comprised PBMCs, obtained before the yellow fever booster vaccination. The receptor was isolated from a man aged 18-30 years who received the YFV17D yellow fever vaccine. The V call is TRBV7-9, the J call TRBJ2-1, with a weak D call TRBD1 (6 bases). The CDR3 reads CASSPLDSSSYNEQFF. The CDR3 coding sequence is TGTGCCAGCAGCCCCTTGGACAGTAGCTCCTACAATGAGCAGTTCTTC.